A selection of T cell receptor beta chains follows, all from one sample in a study of T cells after yellow fever vaccination. TCRdb called the 5' RACE reads again in MiXCR, with one record for every CDR3 protein. The table has tens of thousands of distinct CDR3 sequences, 7.1% seen once. This specimen consisted of CD8+ T cells sorted from PBMCs, obtained about 5 days after the first yellow fever vaccination. The receptors originated from a man between 18 and 35 years old who received the YFV17D yellow fever vaccine. Each CDR3 is given with its conserved first and last residue. The D gene is left open where the match is weak. The size entry is marked missing in some rows and otherwise reads once, few, many or a size class.

clone size	V gene	J gene	D gene	CDR3 DNA	CDR3 protein
many	TRBV29-1	TRBJ2-1	TRBD1	TGCAGCGCCGAGGGACAGGTAGATAGAGATGAGCAGTTCTTC	CSAEGQVDRDEQFF
.	TRBV5-4	TRBJ1-2	TRBD1	TGTGCCAGCAGCAGGACAGGGGACCTCTATGGCTACACCTTC	CASSRTGDLYGYTF
many	TRBV7-9	TRBJ1-1	.	TGTGCCAGCAGCAGCTCGACGGGTATGAACACTGAAGCTTTCTTT	CASSSSTGMNTEAFF
many	TRBV24-1	TRBJ2-2	.	TGTGCCACCAGTGATTGGGGGGCAGCGAACACCGGGGAGCTGTTTTTT	CATSDWGAANTGELFF
few	TRBV5-4	TRBJ2-3	.	TGTGCCAGCACAGGGGAAGATACGCAGTATTTT	CASTGEDTQYF
many	TRBV28	TRBJ2-3	.	TGTGCCAGCAGCAATTTCGGGTCCACAGATACGCAGTATTTT	CASSNFGSTDTQYF
many	TRBV11-2	TRBJ2-5	TRBD2	TGTGCCAGCAGCCCCTATAGCGGGGGCATGACAGAGACCCAGTACTTC	CASSPYSGGMTETQYF
few	TRBV14	TRBJ2-2	.	TGTGCCAGCAGCTCCCCCGTGGGTCTCGGAACCGGGGAGCTGTTTTTT	CASSSPVGLGTGELFF
few	TRBV9	TRBJ2-7	.	TGTGCCAGCAGCGAGGGGGACGGAATCTACGAGCAGTACTTC	CASSEGDGIYEQYF
many	TRBV5-6	TRBJ2-1	.	TGTGCCAGCAGCCTCTCTTTAAAACCCCTCAATGAGCAGTTCTTC	CASSLSLKPLNEQFF
many	TRBV6-5	TRBJ2-5	.	TGTGCCAGCAGTTACTCTCCGGGAAAAGAGACCCAGTACTTC	CASSYSPGKETQYF